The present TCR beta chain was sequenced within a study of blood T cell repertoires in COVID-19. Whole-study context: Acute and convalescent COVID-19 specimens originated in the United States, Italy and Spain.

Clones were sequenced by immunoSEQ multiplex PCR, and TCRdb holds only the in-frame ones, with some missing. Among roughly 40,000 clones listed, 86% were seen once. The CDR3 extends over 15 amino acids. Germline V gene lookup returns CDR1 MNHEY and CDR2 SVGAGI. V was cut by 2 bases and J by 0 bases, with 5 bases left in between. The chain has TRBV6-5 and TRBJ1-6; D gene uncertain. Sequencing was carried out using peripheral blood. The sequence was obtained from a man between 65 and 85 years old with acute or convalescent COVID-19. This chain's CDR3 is CASSYKSSYNSPLHF. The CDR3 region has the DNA TGTGCCAGCAGTTACAAGAGCTCCTATAATTCACCCCTCCACTTT.